This is a list of T cell receptor beta chains from one sample in a study of cytomegalovirus exposure and HLA in healthy donors. Profiling relied on immunoSEQ multiplex PCR, and the TCRdb table lists in-frame clones only, not all of them. The table shows 200,000 or so clones, with 70% to 80% occurring only once. Sequencing was done on a sample of PBMCs. The receptors derive from a male donor in good health and CMV-seropositive. Both conserved end residues are part of each CDR3. D genes are given only for firm matches. Only part of the rows carry a size: once, few, many, or a class if the clone is expanded.

v_gene	len	j_gene	abundance	d_gene	CDR3aa	CDR3nt
TRBV7-9	15	TRBJ1-4	.	.	CSSSLDGATNEKLFF	TGTTCCAGCAGCTTAGACGGTGCAACTAATGAAAAACTGTTTTTT
TRBV21-1	17	TRBJ2-7	.	.	CASSNPFSPSPSYEQYF	TGTGCCAGCAGCAACCCCTTCTCCCCCAGTCCATCCTACGAGCAGTACTTC
TRBV6-6	15	TRBJ1-1	.	.	CASSYPGYGNTEAFF	TGTGCCAGCAGTTACCCAGGGTATGGGAACACTGAAGCTTTCTTT
TRBV2	15	TRBJ1-6	once	TRBD1	CASLGVGQDVVALHF	TGTGCCAGCCTTGGGGTGGGACAGGATGTCGTGGCCCTCCACTTT
TRBV5-1	13	TRBJ1-2	.	TRBD1	CASSLAGQRGYTF	TGCGCCAGCAGCTTGGCGGGACAGCGTGGCTACACCTTC
TRBV6-5	14	TRBJ2-7	.	TRBD2	CASSPGLADREQYF	TGTGCCAGCAGCCCGGGACTAGCGGATCGCGAGCAGTACTTC
TRBV28	11	TRBJ2-1	.	.	CASSPYNEQFF	TGTGCCAGCAGTCCGTACAATGAGCAGTTCTTC
TRBV5-6	11	TRBJ2-5	.	.	CASSLQETQYF	TGTGCCAGCAGCCTCCAAGAGACCCAGTACTTC
TRBV15	17	TRBJ2-1	.	TRBD2	CATSRDFSTSGRYEQFF	TGTGCCACCAGCAGAGATTTTTCAACTAGCGGGCGGTATGAGCAGTTCTTC
TRBV28	17	TRBJ2-7	.	.	CASSSPRGAASSYEQYF	TGTGCCAGCAGTTCCCCCCGCGGGGCCGCTAGCTCCTACGAGCAGTACTTC
TRBV7-9	15	TRBJ2-2	.	.	CASSSQLPGSGELFF	TGTGCCAGCAGCTCCCAACTCCCAGGAAGCGGGGAGCTGTTTTTT
TRBV25-1	13	TRBJ2-6	few	.	CASRAQGANVLTF	TGTGCCAGCAGGGCCCAAGGGGCCAACGTCCTGACTTTC
TRBV10-3	16	TRBJ1-1	.	.	CAISERRAGEGTEAFF	TGTGCCATCAGTGAACGTCGAGCAGGGGAAGGCACTGAAGCTTTCTTT
TRBV9	15	TRBJ2-7	.	TRBD2	CASSVDPAGDYEQYF	TGTGCCAGCAGCGTAGACCCAGCGGGGGACTACGAGCAGTACTTC
TRBV7-2	15	TRBJ1-6	.	TRBD1	CASSLGGQVNSPLHF	TGTGCCAGCAGCTTAGGGGGACAGGTCAATTCACCCCTCCACTTT
TRBV6-5	14	TRBJ1-2	.	TRBD1	CASSTEDRSHGYTF	TGTGCCAGCAGTACGGAGGACAGGTCGCATGGCTACACCTTC
TRBV29-1	14	TRBJ2-3	.	TRBD1	CSAGDRESTDTQYF	TGCAGCGCGGGTGACAGGGAGAGCACAGATACGCAGTATTTT
TRBV6-6	14	TRBJ2-7	.	.	CASSHWTASYEQYF	TGTGCCAGCAGTCACTGGACAGCCTCCTACGAGCAGTACTTC
TRBV7-2	16	TRBJ2-2	.	.	CASSWGPAANTGELFF	TGTGCCAGCAGCTGGGGCCCGGCAGCGAACACCGGGGAGCTGTTTTTT
TRBV9	16	TRBJ2-2	.	TRBD2	CASSAHSGVNTGELFF	TGTGCCAGCAGCGCCCATAGCGGGGTGAACACCGGGGAGCTGTTTTTT
TRBV6-5	15	TRBJ1-2	few	.	CASSYSNQGPYGYTF	TGTGCCAGCAGTTACTCGAACCAGGGCCCCTATGGCTACACCTTC
TRBV7-2	16	TRBJ1-3	.	.	CASSLVAGFSGNTIYF	TGTGCCAGCAGCTTAGTTGCCGGGTTTTCTGGAAACACCATATATTTT
TRBV5-1	16	TRBJ2-5	once	TRBD2	CASSLDAFGGAGTQYF	TGCGCCAGCAGCTTGGACGCCTTCGGGGGGGCGGGGACCCAGTACTTC
TRBV6-5	13	TRBJ1-1	.	.	CASSYKVEGDAFF	TGTGCCAGCAGTTATAAGGTGGAGGGCGACGCTTTCTTT
TRBV7-3	14	TRBJ2-5	.	.	CASSPTGSGETQYF	TGTGCCAGCAGCCCAACAGGGAGCGGAGAGACCCAGTACTTC
TRBV28	15	TRBJ2-5	.	.	CAGSPAGQGQETQYF	TGTGCCGGCAGTCCAGCAGGGCAGGGGCAAGAGACCCAGTACTTC
TRBV5-8	16	TRBJ1-3	.	.	CASSPLSRTQGNTIYF	TGTGCCAGCAGCCCCTTGTCACGGACACAAGGAAACACCATATATTTT